What follows are 27 T cell receptor beta chains derived from one specimen sequenced in a study of T cells in Graves' hyperthyroidism and ophthalmopathy. From RNA transcripts, TCR beta CDR3 regions were amplified. First-round RT-PCR of the TCR CDR3 relied on the HTBI primer set. In TCRdb, the multiplex PCR reads were re-called with MiXCR into one record per CDR3 protein. The top ten hold over 15% of the sample, which has 550,000 to 700,000 distinct CDR3 sequences, around 42% seen once. Sequenced input: peripheral blood or thyroid tissue (not recorded which). All receptors come from an adult woman with Graves' disease, either hyperthyroidism or ophthalmopathy (not recorded which).

This clonotype appeared many times. The chain uses TRBV7-6 and TRBJ2-2; D might be TRBD1 (6 bases). V shed 3 bases and J shed 6 bases, with 11 bases lying between them. Germline V gene lookup returns CDR1 SGHVS and CDR2 FNYEAQ. The CDR3 extends over 14 amino acids. CDR3 in amino acids: CASSFEQGPGELFF. The CDR3 coding sequence is TGTGCCAGCAGCTTTGAACAGGGACCCGGGGAGCTGTTTTTT.

Details on this clonotype: The junction departs from the called germline gene at one end, perhaps through a read error. V and J are TRBV10-2 and TRBJ1-4; TRBD1 matches at 7 bases. This CDR3 is 16 amino acids long. Germline CDR1 and CDR2: WSHSY and SAAADI. DNA of the CDR3: TGTGCCAGCAGCTTAACCACGACAGGGAGGAATGAAAAACTGTTTTTT. This translates into CASSLTTTGRNEKLFF.

This clonotype was picked up a small number of times. This sequence may be a read error, since a much larger clone differs from it by one base. This chain uses TRBV2 with TRBJ2-2; D might be TRBD1 or TRBD2, each matching 7 bases. In germline, CDR1 is SNHLY, CDR2 FYNNEI. This CDR3 is built from 15 residues. CDR3 nucleotides: TGTGCCAGCAGGGGACTACAGGGGTCGGCCGGGGAGCTGCTTTTT. Translated: CASRGLQGSAGELLF.

The chain combines TRBV7-3 with TRBJ2-3; D remains unclear. Deletions cut 5 bases from V and 5 bases from J, with 8 bases between. Germline V CDR1 and CDR2: SGHTA, FQGTGA. This CDR3 has 12 residues. This CDR3 reads CASSRAGDTQYF. CDR3 nucleotides: TGTGCCAGCAGCCGGGCAGGAGATACGCAGTATTTT.

This clonotype was detected once. V gene TRBV7-9 combines with J gene TRBJ2-2, with 7 nucleotides matching TRBD1. V lost 5 bases, J lost 6 bases, and 12 bases stayed unmatched. CDR1 and CDR2 from the germline V gene are SEHNR and FQNEAQ (reference sequence). The CDR3 consists of 16 residues. CDR3 in amino acids: CASSPLQTGSSGELFF. The CDR3 coding sequence is TGTGCCAGCAGCCCACTCCAGACAGGGAGTTCCGGGGAGCTGTTTTTT.

This chain links TRBV28 with TRBJ1-5, with a possible D match to TRBD1 (5 bases). This CDR3 is 16 amino acids long. The V and J ends lost 4 bases and 0 bases respectively, with 13 bases between them. Germline V CDR1 and CDR2: MDHEN, SYDVKM. DNA of the CDR3: TGTGCCAGCAGTTCCCCCCCGGGGGATAGCAATCAGCCCCAGCATTTT. Protein sequence: CASSSPPGDSNQPQHF. The full variable domain, rest sourced from reference TRBV28 and TRBJ1-5, is DVKVTQSSRYLVKRTGEKVFLECVQDMDHENMFWYRQDPGLGLRLIYFSYDVKMKEKGDIPEGYSVSREKKERFSLILESASTNQTSMYLCASSSPPGDSNQPQHFGDGTRLSIL.

The genes are TRBV7-8 and TRBJ2-5; TRBD2 aligns across 15 bases. CDR3 size: 17 residues. Germline V gene data show CDR1 as SGHVS and CDR2 as FQNEAQ. The V gene end was trimmed by 5 bases and the J gene end by 1 base; junction bases not matched to a gene: 5. CDR3 in DNA: TGTGCCAGCAGCCCCAGGACTAGCGGGAGGGCCCAAGAGACCCAGTACTTC. Its translation is CASSPRTSGRAQETQYF.

The chain links TRBV20-1 to TRBJ2-7; no definite D call. Germline-derived CDR1 and CDR2 are DFQATT and SNEGSKA (reference sequence). The CDR3 covers 10 residues. V shed 5 bases and J shed 4 bases, with 6 bases lying between them. The CDR3 sequence is CSAGKYEQYF. CDR3 DNA sequence: TGCAGTGCTGGGAAATACGAGCAGTACTTC.

In this sample, this clonotype turned up many times. This chain uses TRBV12-3 or TRBV12-4 with TRBJ1-1; D might be TRBD1 (6 bases). V was shortened by 5 bases and J by 0 bases, with 16 bases between the two germline ends. The CDR3 runs to 16 residues. CDR3 nucleotides: TGTGCCAGCAGTACCCCGACAGGCACACTGAACACTGAAGCTTTCTTT. This translates into CASSTPTGTLNTEAFF.

A few counts support this clonotype. V usage is TRBV29-1 and J usage is TRBJ1-2; 8 bases agree with TRBD1. CDR3 length: 12 amino acids. Trimming cost V 6 bases and J 4 bases; bases outside gene matches: 4. The germline V gene has CDR1 SQVTM and CDR2 ANQGSEA. The CDR3 DNA is TGCAGCGTCCCGGGGACAGGCTATGGCTACACCTTC. It yields the protein CSVPGTGYGYTF.

This clonotype was detected ten times or more. This chain links TRBV2 with TRBJ2-5; a weak D match, TRBD1 (5 bases). This CDR3 region has 13 residues. Per the germline V gene, CDR1 is SNHLY and CDR2 is FYNNEI. V was trimmed by 4 bases and J by 2 bases, leaving 8 bases between them. The CDR3 DNA reads as TGTGCCAGCAGTGGCGACAGACAAGAGACCCAGTACTTC. The encoded protein is CASSGDRQETQYF.

This clonotype was seen repeatedly, ten times or more. The chain couples TRBV11-1 to TRBJ1-1; 8 bases are a match to TRBD1. V lost 5 bases, J lost 5 bases, and 10 bases stayed unmatched. Germline-derived CDR1 and CDR2 are SGHAT and FQDESV (reference sequence). The CDR3 has 15 residues. CDR3 amino acids: CASSPRTGWGTEAFF. The CDR3 bases are TGTGCCAGCAGCCCCCGGACAGGGTGGGGGACTGAAGCTTTCTTT.

This clonotype was seen only once. The chain recombines TRBV29-1 with TRBJ2-7; 7 bases are a match to TRBD1. V shed 5 bases and J 4 bases; nucleotides not matched to a gene: 5. This CDR3 region has 12 residues. The germline CDR1 and CDR2 sequences are SQVTM and ANQGSEA. CDR3 protein: CSVYNRGYEQYF. The CDR3 nucleotides read TGCAGCGTTTATAACAGGGGTTACGAGCAGTACTTC.

V gene TRBV20-1 combines with J gene TRBJ2-1; D ambiguous. V lost 0 bases, J lost 8 bases, and 11 bases lay in between. The germline V gene encodes CDR1 DFQATT and CDR2 SNEGSKA (reference sequence). This CDR3 is built from 13 residues. CDR3 nucleotides: TGCAGTGCTAGAGAGGCAGATGAGCATGAGCAGTTCTTC. Its translation: CSAREADEHEQFF.

This clonotype has only a few counts. This sequence joins TRBV29-1 and TRBJ2-5, with D unresolved. Germline V gene data show CDR1 as SQVTM and CDR2 as ANQGSEA. Trimming removed 6 bases from V and 5 bases from J, with 10 bases in between. The CDR3 consists of 11 residues. This chain's CDR3 is CSVRLGETQYF. In nucleotides, the CDR3 is TGCAGCGTGCGGTTGGGTGAGACCCAGTACTTC. The full variable domain, its missing parts supplied by reference TRBV29-1 and TRBJ2-5, is SAVISQKPSRDICQRGTSLTIQCQVDSQVTMMFWYRQQPGQSLTLIATANQGSEATYESGFVIDKFPISRPNLTFSTLTVSNMSPEDSSIYLCSVRLGETQYFGPGTRLLVL.

This clonotype was seen repeatedly, ten times or more. The chain has TRBV20-1 and TRBJ1-2, with 9 bases identical to TRBD1. The CDR3 has 14 amino acids. Germline-derived CDR1 and CDR2 are DFQATT and SNEGSKA (reference sequence). The V segment lost 3 bases and the J segment 9 bases; nucleotides outside the gene matches: 11. CDR3 sequence (DNA): TGCAGTGCTAGGACGAGAACAGGGGGCATGAGCTACACCTTC. Translating it yields CSARTRTGGMSYTF.

The CDR3 reads CASSPRLGELFF. The CDR3 region has the DNA TGTGCCAGCAGTCCGAGGTTGGGGGAGCTGTTTTTT. The chain links TRBV6-1 to TRBJ2-2; no reliable D call. Per germline, CDR1 MNHNS and CDR2 SASEGT. Trimming took off 5 bases at V and 8 bases at J, with 9 bases between the two ends. The length of the CDR3 is 12 residues.

The chain joins TRBV10-3 to TRBJ1-6, with 8 bases aligning to TRBD1. CDR3 length equals 12 residues. Germline loops: CDR1 ENHRY, CDR2 SYGVKD. Here the CDR3 reads CATGQGDSPLHF. CDR3 DNA: TGTGCTACTGGACAGGGAGACTCACCCCTCCACTTT.

V gene TRBV10-2 combines with J gene TRBJ2-5; 11 bases fit TRBD2. There are 15 residues in the CDR3. V dropped 8 bases and J dropped 2; count of bases not matched to a gene: 7. Per the germline V gene, CDR1 is WSHSY and CDR2 is SAAADI. CDR3 nucleotides: TGCGCCAGCTCTTTGGGACTAGCGGAACAAGAGACCCAGTACTTC. Translating gives CASSLGLAEQETQYF.

The chain couples TRBV19 to TRBJ1-5, with D perhaps TRBD1 (6 bases). Trimming took 5 bases from V and 2 from J, leaving 13 bases between them. The length of the CDR3 is 15 residues. Germline values: CDR1 LNHDA, CDR2 SQIVND (reference sequence). The CDR3 nucleotides read TGTGCCAGTAGTTTAATACAGGGTGGCAATCAGCCCCAGCATTTT. Amino acid sequence: CASSLIQGGNQPQHF.

Ten or more counts support this clonotype. The rearrangement links TRBV10-2 to TRBJ1-2, with TRBD1 matching 7 bases. The V segment lost 7 bases and the J segment 5 bases; nucleotides outside the gene matches: 7. The CDR3 is made up of 13 amino acids. From germline, CDR1 is WSHSY and CDR2 SAAADI. For the CDR3, the DNA is TGCGCCAGCAAGAGGACAGGACCTTATGGCTACACCTTC. It codes for CASKRTGPYGYTF.

This clonotype was observed many times. The V gene is TRBV19, the J gene TRBJ2-5, with 10 bases lining up with TRBD1. Germline CDR1 reads LNHDA; CDR2 reads SQIVND (reference sequence). The V and J ends lost 6 bases and 4 bases, in that order; junction bases with no gene match: 8. CDR3 length: 15 residues. CDR3 amino acids: CASRPPGTGVETQYF. The CDR3 DNA reads as TGTGCCAGTAGGCCTCCGGGGACAGGGGTAGAGACCCAGTACTTC. The variable domain in full, with the rest retrieved from reference TRBV19 and TRBJ2-5, is DGGITQSPKYLFRKEGQNVTLSCEQNLNHDAMYWYRQDPGQGLRLIYYSQIVNDFQKGDIAEGYSVSREKKESFPLTVTSAQKNPTAFYLCASRPPGTGVETQYFGPGTRLLVL.

This chain connects TRBV29-1 to TRBJ2-7; the D gene is possibly TRBD1 (5 bases). Germline V gene lookup returns CDR1 SQVTM and CDR2 ANQGSEA. V was cut by 6 bases and J by 1 base, with 13 bases left in between. This CDR3 has 13 amino acids. CDR3 amino acids: CSVSQGISYEQYF. In DNA form, the CDR3 reads TGCAGCGTATCGCAGGGAATATCCTACGAGCAGTACTTC.

This clonotype was picked up many times. The chain has TRBV12-3 or TRBV12-4 and TRBJ2-2, with unresolved D. The CDR3 totals 12 residues. V lost 8 bases, J lost 6 bases, and 10 bases lay in between. The CDR3 protein is CASEKESGELFF. For the CDR3, the DNA is TGTGCCAGCGAAAAGGAATCCGGGGAGCTGTTTTTT.

V gene TRBV20-1 combines with J gene TRBJ2-5; D possibly uses TRBD1 or TRBD2 (5 bases each). Deletions cut 0 bases from V and 2 bases from J, with 10 bases between. The length of the CDR3 is 14 residues. Germline values: CDR1 DFQATT, CDR2 SNEGSKA (reference sequence). The CDR3 nucleotides are TGCAGTGCTAGAGACGGGACGGCGCAAGAGACCCAGTACTTC. Translating it yields CSARDGTAQETQYF.

The gene calls are TRBV19 and TRBJ1-3; D unclear. From germline, CDR1 is LNHDA and CDR2 SQIVND (reference sequence). Trimming cost V 6 bases and J 0 bases, with 9 bases left between them. This CDR3 has 14 residues. The CDR3 here is CASSHRVSGNTIYF. Written as DNA, the CDR3 is TGTGCCAGTAGCCATCGGGTCTCTGGAAACACCATATATTTT. The whole variable domain, filled in from reference TRBV19 and TRBJ1-3, reads DGGITQSPKYLFRKEGQNVTLSCEQNLNHDAMYWYRQDPGQGLRLIYYSQIVNDFQKGDIAEGYSVSREKKESFPLTVTSAQKNPTAFYLCASSHRVSGNTIYFGEGSWLTVV.

On this clonotype itself: This could be a read error, since a much larger clone is one nucleotide away. This chain links TRBV30 with TRBJ2-5, with a tentative D call TRBD2 (5 bases). Germline V lookup: CDR1 GTSNPN, CDR2 SVGIG (reference sequence). Trimming took 8 bases from V and 9 from J, leaving 7 bases between them. The length of the CDR3 is 8 residues. The CDR3 loop reads CALEAQYF. The CDR3 nucleotides are TGTGCCCTGGAGGCCCAGTACTTC.